This T cell receptor (beta chain) was sequenced during a study of blood T cell repertoires in COVID-19. Study context: Samples came from the United States, Italy and Spain, spanning acute and convalescent COVID-19.

Germline V gives CDR1 MRHNA, CDR2 SNTAGT. CDR3 length: 13 residues. V gave up 5 bases and J gave up 4 bases, with 9 bases separating them. Libraries were prepared by immunoSEQ multiplex PCR; TCRdb keeps only in-frame clonotypes and omits some of them. The sample shows around 250,000 clones, approximately 86% of them seen only once. V gene TRBV6-4 combines with J gene TRBJ1-5; D unclear. The sequence came from an older woman who had recovered from COVID-19. Sequenced material: peripheral blood. The DNA for the CDR3 is TGTGCCAGCAGTCATGAGCGGAATCAGCCCCAGCATTTT. It yields the protein CASSHERNQPQHF.